These 11 T cell receptor beta chains share one sample of origin, sequenced in a study of CD8 T cells in Susac syndrome. RNA, at about 0.5 to 1 ug, was reverse transcribed with random hexamers. TCRdb used MiXCR to reprocess the immunoSEQ multiplex PCR reads, holding one entry per CDR3 protein. The profile shows tens of thousands of distinct CDR3 sequences, approximately 94% of them singletons. The sample consisted of CD8+ T cells from PBMCs. The source of these receptors is a human donor in good health.

J is TRBJ1-5 and V is TRBV27, with TRBD1 matching 8 bases. Losses at the gene ends were 10 bases for V and 3 bases for J; bases not matched to a gene: 8. CDR3 length: 14 residues. Germline CDR1 reads MNHEY; CDR2 reads SMNVEV (reference sequence). The CDR3 loop reads CATRTGSINQPQHF. The CDR3 DNA reads TGTGCCACCCGGACAGGGTCAATCAATCAGCCCCAGCATTTT.

This chain links TRBV6-2 or TRBV6-3 with TRBJ2-7; possibly TRBD2 for D (5 bases). Trimming took off 0 bases at V and 0 bases at J, with 6 bases between the two ends. In germline, CDR1 is MNHEY, CDR2 SVGEGT. CDR3 length: 14 residues. The CDR3 sequence: CASSYSSGSYEQYF. The CDR3 coding sequence is TGTGCCAGCAGTTACTCGAGCGGCTCCTACGAGCAGTACTTC.

This chain uses TRBV12-3 or TRBV12-4 with TRBJ2-1; TRBD2 agrees at 7 bases. CDR3 length: 15 amino acids. V lost 3 bases to trimming and J lost 2 bases; unmatched junction nucleotides: 4. The CDR3 DNA is TGTGCCAGCAGTTTGGGCGGGGGTACCTACAATGAGCAGTTCTTC. Protein: CASSLGGGTYNEQFF.

The V gene is TRBV5-1, the J gene TRBJ1-2; the match to TRBD1 covers 10 bases. J lost 2 bases, V lost 3 bases, and 4 bases had no gene match. Germline-derived CDR1 and CDR2 are SGHRS and YFSETQ. The length of the CDR3 is 15 residues. The CDR3 region has the DNA TGCGCCAGCAGCTCCAGACAGGGGGCCAACTATGGCTACACCTTC. This sequence encodes CASSSRQGANYGYTF.

V is TRBV6-1 and J is TRBJ2-7; 10 positions agree with TRBD1. CDR3 length: 15 amino acids. The V gene end was trimmed by 6 bases and the J gene end by 2 bases; junction bases not matched to a gene: 7. Germline V gene sequence: CDR1 MNHNS, CDR2 SASEGT. The CDR3 nucleotides are TGTGCCAGCAGAACCAAGACAGGGGGCACCTACGAGCAGTACTTC. Translation: CASRTKTGGTYEQYF.

This rearrangement joins TRBV6-2 or TRBV6-3 to TRBJ2-7, with 9 bases that match TRBD1. Germline CDR1 and CDR2: MNHEY and SVGEGT. With V trimmed by 9 bases and J by 0 bases, 6 bases remained unmatched. The CDR3 consists of 14 residues. The CDR3, as DNA: TGTGCCAGTCTCAGGGGACAGGGCTCCTACGAGCAGTACTTC. Its protein is CASLRGQGSYEQYF.

CDR3 residues: CASSLWQDYGYTF. Written as DNA, the CDR3 is TGTGCCAGCAGTTTATGGCAGGACTATGGCTACACCTTC. This chain links TRBV27 with TRBJ1-2; unclear D gene. CDR1 is MNHEY and CDR2 is SMNVEV in the germline V gene (reference sequence). V dropped 1 base and J dropped 3 bases, with 6 bases sitting between them. The CDR3 sequence is 13 residues long.

V gene TRBV24-1 combines with J gene TRBJ2-2, with TRBD1 as a possible D gene (6 bases). The germline V gene has CDR1 KGHDR and CDR2 SFDVKD. Trimming shortened V by 7 bases and J by 3 bases, and 8 bases separated the two germline ends. CDR3 length equals 13 residues. The CDR3: CATRDSYTGELFF. The CDR3 nucleotides are TGTGCCACCAGGGACAGTTACACCGGGGAGCTGTTTTTT.

This sequence joins TRBV7-8 and TRBJ1-2; unclear D gene. V was clipped by 4 bases and J by 3 bases, with 15 bases between them. The CDR3 covers 15 residues. Germline-derived CDR1 and CDR2 are SGHVS and FQNEAQ. The CDR3 DNA is TGTGCCAGCAGCTCCGGAGGAGACCGGTACTATGGCTACACCTTC. It yields the protein CASSSGGDRYYGYTF. The full variable domain, in which reference TRBV7-8 and TRBJ1-2 provide the parts outside the CDR3, is GAGVSQSPRYKVAKRGQDVALRCDPISGHVSLFWYQQALGQGPEFLTYFQNEAQLDKSGLPSDRFFAERPEGSVSTLKIQRTQQEDSAVYLCASSSGGDRYYGYTFGSGTRLTVV.

The chain is built from TRBV6-2 or TRBV6-3 and TRBJ2-7; D unresolved. The CDR3 is 14 amino acids. The germline V gene has CDR1 MNHEY and CDR2 SVGEGT. Trimming removed 6 bases at V and 2 bases at J, with 14 bases between. The CDR3 bases are TGTGCCAGCAGCCCCCGGAACACCGCCTACGAGCAGTACTTC. This encodes CASSPRNTAYEQYF.

V and J are TRBV6-2 or TRBV6-3 and TRBJ2-1, with a possible D match to TRBD1 (5 bases). CDR3 length: 14 residues. Trimming took 3 bases from V and 7 from J, leaving 13 bases between them. Germline loops: CDR1 MNHEY, CDR2 SVGEGT. The CDR3 region has the DNA TGTGCCAGCAGTTATCATATGGGGCCAAATGAGCAGTTCTTC. It yields the protein CASSYHMGPNEQFF.